One and the same sample provided the 30 T cell receptor beta chains below, sequenced in a study of blood T cell repertoires in COVID-19. Repertoires were generated with immunoSEQ multiplex PCR, while TCRdb's copy carries only in-frame clones and drops some. The sample consists of 90,000 to 120,000 clones, about 93% of them appearing once. The specimen was peripheral blood. The origin of the receptors is a woman aged 25 to 45 with acute or convalescent COVID-19.

The chain has TRBV7-9 and TRBJ2-1; D is unclear. The CDR3 has 13 amino acids. Germline V CDR1 and CDR2: SEHNR, FQNEAQ (reference sequence). V dropped 1 base and J dropped 9 bases, with 10 bases sitting between them. The CDR3 DNA reads TGTGCCAGCAGCTTAGAAGTTCAGGCTGAGCAGTTCTTC. It codes for CASSLEVQAEQFF. The whole variable domain, filled in from reference TRBV7-9 and TRBJ2-1, reads DTGVSQNPRHKITKRGQNVTFRCDPISEHNRLYWYRQTLGQGPEFLTYFQNEAQLEKSRLLSDRFSAERPKGSFSTLEIQRTEQGDSAMYLCASSLEVQAEQFFGPGTRLTVL.

The chain employs TRBV3-1 (or the pseudogene TRBV3-2) and TRBJ2-5; 10 positions agree with TRBD2. Trimming at V came to 4 bases and at J to 5 bases, leaving 7 bases not matched to a gene. CDR1 is LGHDT, CDR2 YNNKEL, per germline (reference sequence). The CDR3 has 15 amino acids. CDR3 sequence reads: CASSRQREGRETQYF. In nucleotides, the CDR3 is TGTGCCAGCAGCCGCCAGCGGGAGGGCCGGGAGACCCAGTACTTC.

The V call is TRBV6-5, the J call TRBJ1-6, with 10 bases matching TRBD1. CDR3 size: 15 residues. Germline-derived CDR1 and CDR2 are MNHEY and SVGAGI. The J segment lost 12 bases and the V segment lost 4 bases, leaving 9 bases of the junction unmatched. The CDR3 DNA reads TGTGCCAGCAGTTTTCGCCGGGACAGGGGCCGACCCCTCCACTTT. This gives the protein CASSFRRDRGRPLHF.

The gene calls are TRBV11-2 and TRBJ1-6; TRBD1 is a possible D gene (5 bases). Trimming took 5 bases from V and 7 from J, leaving 12 bases between them. In germline, CDR1 is SGHAT, CDR2 FQNNGV. The CDR3 runs 14 residues. CDR3 sequence: CASSVTGFNSPLHF. CDR3 DNA sequence: TGTGCCAGCAGCGTTACAGGCTTCAATTCACCCCTCCACTTT.

The genes are TRBV6-2 or TRBV6-3 and TRBJ1-2; D is possibly TRBD1 (5 bases). Germline values: CDR1 MNHEY, CDR2 SVGEGT. The length of the CDR3 is 13 residues. V was trimmed by 5 bases and J by 2 bases, leaving 9 bases between them. The CDR3: CASSADRNYGYTF. The CDR3 nucleotides are TGTGCCAGCAGTGCCGACAGAAACTATGGCTACACCTTC.

This chain uses TRBV12-3 or TRBV12-4 with TRBJ1-3; D gene ambiguous. This CDR3 is built from 13 residues. The V gene lost 7 bases and the J gene lost 0 bases, with 7 bases spanning the gap. CDR3 sequence reads: CASITGSGNTIYF. The CDR3 coding sequence is TGTGCCAGCATCACCGGCTCTGGAAACACCATATATTTT.

This clone was detected many times. J is TRBJ2-7 and V is TRBV10-3; D is unresolved. V lost 5 bases to trimming and J lost 4 bases, with 12 bases between them. CDR3 length equals 13 residues. CDR1 is ENHRY, CDR2 SYGVKD, per germline. CDR3 bases: TGTGCCATCAGTTGGGCCCCGTCATACGAGCAGTACTTC. Protein product: CAISWAPSYEQYF.

The gene calls are TRBV28 and TRBJ1-6; possible D gene TRBD1, 5 bases. Germline loops: CDR1 MDHEN, CDR2 SYDVKM. The ends were cut back, 0 bases at V and 5 bases at J, with 29 bases in the middle. This CDR3 spans 22 amino acids. CDR3 loop: CASSLWPPVGTASKDNNSPLHF. The CDR3 nucleotides are TGTGCCAGCAGTTTATGGCCCCCAGTAGGTACCGCCTCGAAGGACAATAATTCACCCCTCCACTTT.

This chain joins TRBV3-1 (or the pseudogene TRBV3-2) and TRBJ1-1; 12 nucleotides match TRBD1. This CDR3 comprises 15 residues. J gave up 11 bases and V 3 bases, and 10 bases lay outside the gene matches. In germline, CDR1 is LGHDT, CDR2 YNNKEL (reference sequence). CDR3 sequence: CASSHLGQGARGAFF. As DNA, the CDR3 is TGTGCCAGCAGCCACCTGGGACAGGGGGCGCGGGGCGCTTTCTTT.

Only one count was recorded for this clone. The chain links TRBV28 to TRBJ2-2, with 11 nucleotides matching TRBD1. Unmatched junction bases numbered 6, after V lost 1 base and J lost 2 bases. There are 18 residues in the CDR3. Germline V gives CDR1 MDHEN, CDR2 SYDVKM. For the CDR3, the DNA is TGTGCCAGCAGTTTATTCTACGGGACAGGGGGAAACACCGGGGAGCTGTTTTTT. Amino acid sequence: CASSLFYGTGGNTGELFF. Using reference TRBV28 and TRBJ2-2 for the parts outside the CDR3, the full variable domain is DVKVTQSSRYLVKRTGEKVFLECVQDMDHENMFWYRQDPGLGLRLIYFSYDVKMKEKGDIPEGYSVSREKKERFSLILESASTNQTSMYLCASSLFYGTGGNTGELFFGEGSRLTVL.

This chain links TRBV19 with TRBJ2-3, with a tentative D call TRBD2 (6 bases). Germline CDR1 is LNHDA and CDR2 is SQIVND (reference sequence). Trimming took 1 base from V and 7 from J, leaving 15 bases between them. This CDR3 has 15 amino acids. The CDR3 sequence is CASSIATEGLYTQYF. CDR3 in DNA: TGTGCCAGTAGTATAGCCACGGAGGGCCTGTATACGCAGTATTTT.

The V and J genes are TRBV20-1 and TRBJ1-5, with a possible D match to TRBD1 (5 bases). Per germline, CDR1 DFQATT and CDR2 SNEGSKA (reference sequence). V lost 3 bases and J lost 0, with 15 bases in between. This CDR3 is 16 amino acids long. DNA for the CDR3: TGCAGTGCTAGTGCCGGGGGAAGGTATAGCAATCAGCCCCAGCATTTT. Translated: CSASAGGRYSNQPQHF.

This clone was picked up one time. This sequence joins TRBV19 and TRBJ1-1, with 12 bases matching TRBD1. The CDR3 covers 15 residues. After removal of 0 bases from V and 10 bases from J, the junction contained 6 bases not matched to a gene. Germline V gives CDR1 LNHDA, CDR2 SQIVND (reference sequence). CDR3 DNA sequence: TGTGCCAGTAGTATAGATGGGACAGGGGGCTCGGGAGCTTTCTTT. Its translation is CASSIDGTGGSGAFF.

The rearrangement uses TRBV18 and TRBJ1-5; D remains ambiguous. Per germline, CDR1 KGHSH and CDR2 LQKENI. The CDR3 runs to 16 residues. Trimming removed 0 bases from V and 2 bases from J, with 11 bases in between. For the CDR3, the DNA is TGTGCCAGCTCACCACCGGCGTCGGGTGGCAATCAGCCCCAGCATTTT. Amino acid sequence: CASSPPASGGNQPQHF.

CDR3 amino acids: CASSEDNPPYEQYF. CDR3 in DNA: TGTGCCAGCAGTGAAGACAACCCGCCCTACGAGCAGTACTTC. The chain employs TRBV6-1 and TRBJ2-7; D ambiguous. Trimming took off 1 base at V and 2 bases at J, with 9 bases between the two ends. There are 14 residues in the CDR3. Germline values: CDR1 MNHNS, CDR2 SASEGT.

A single count supports this clone. The V gene is TRBV28, the J gene TRBJ1-2, with 9 bases identical to TRBD1. Germline CDR1 and CDR2: MDHEN and SYDVKM. J lost 6 bases, V lost 6 bases, and 11 bases had no gene match. The CDR3 covers 15 residues. This CDR3 is CASRTTRDRVHGYTF. CDR3 in DNA: TGTGCCAGCAGAACCACCCGGGACAGGGTGCATGGCTACACCTTC.

The rearrangement joins TRBV28 to TRBJ2-2; TRBD1 is a possible D gene (5 bases). Looked up from germline, CDR1 is MDHEN and CDR2 is SYDVKM. The V gene lost 8 bases and the J gene lost 1 base, with 8 bases spanning the gap. CDR3 length: 13 residues. CDR3 DNA: TGTGCCAGCGCGCAGGGGAACACCGGGGAGCTGTTTTTT. Amino acid sequence: CASAQGNTGELFF.

This rearrangement joins TRBV5-4 to TRBJ1-2; weak D call: TRBD1 (6 bases). V was pared by 0 bases and J by 3 bases, with 24 bases between. The CDR3 totals 19 residues. CDR1 and CDR2 (germline): SGHNT, YYREEE (reference sequence). The CDR3 DNA is TGTGCCAGCAGCTTGGATTGGTGGGCAGGGGACACCGCGGACTATGGCTACACCTTC. This sequence encodes CASSLDWWAGDTADYGYTF.

Only a few counts were recorded for this clone. The V call is TRBV13, the J call TRBJ1-6, with 7 nucleotides matching TRBD1. V shed 0 bases, J shed 10 bases, and the junction held 3 bases outside the gene matches. CDR3 length: 14 residues. The germline CDR1 and CDR2 sequences are PRHDT and FYEKMQ (reference sequence). In DNA, the CDR3 is TGTGCCAGCAGCTTAGGAGGGGGCAGATCACCCCTCCACTTT. Translation gives CASSLGGGRSPLHF.

This rearrangement joins TRBV11-3 to TRBJ1-4; TRBD1 matches at 7 bases. V trimming: 2 bases; J trimming: 2 bases; junction bases outside the gene matches: 5. CDR1 and CDR2 from the germline V gene are SGHNT and YENEEA. The CDR3 contains 16 residues. In DNA, the CDR3 is TGTGCCAGCAGCTTAAGACAGGGTTCGACTAATGAAAAACTGTTTTTT. It encodes CASSLRQGSTNEKLFF.

The V gene is TRBV24-1, the J gene TRBJ1-5, with a possible D match to TRBD1 (5 bases). The length of the CDR3 is 14 residues. CDR1 and CDR2 (germline): KGHDR, SFDVKD. The V and J ends lost 9 bases and 3 bases respectively, with 14 bases between them. The DNA of the CDR3 is TGTGCCACCCAAGGAACAGGCGTCAATCAGCCCCAGCATTTT. Translated: CATQGTGVNQPQHF.

This sequence joins TRBV18 and TRBJ2-1, with 9 bases identical to TRBD2. The CDR3 covers 16 residues. In germline, CDR1 is KGHSH, CDR2 LQKENI. The J segment lost 4 bases and the V segment lost 3 bases, leaving 7 bases of the junction unmatched. The CDR3: CASSPTVAGAYNEQFF. DNA for the CDR3: TGTGCCAGCTCACCCACTGTAGCGGGAGCTTACAATGAGCAGTTCTTC.

This clone was detected only a few times. This chain connects TRBV21-1 to TRBJ2-1; TRBD2, the table's D call, was not compared with the DNA. TRBV21-1 is given as a pseudogene. The CDR3 spans 15 residues. The CDR3, as DNA: TGTGCCAGCAGGACGGGGGGCGAAACCTACAATGAGCAGTTCTTC. As protein: CASRTGGETYNEQFF.

This chain's CDR3 is CASSLEPSGRGFF. The CDR3, as DNA: TGTGCCAGCAGCTTAGAGCCTAGCGGAAGGGGGTTCTTC. The V gene is TRBV7-2, the J gene TRBJ2-1, with 7 bases identical to TRBD2. The V gene end was trimmed by 1 base and the J gene end by 15 bases; junction bases not matched to a gene: 9. CDR3 length: 13 amino acids. Looked up from germline, CDR1 is SGHTA and CDR2 is FQGNSA.

This chain uses TRBV4-3 with TRBJ2-7, with D maybe TRBD2 (5 bases). The CDR3 contains 16 residues. Germline V gives CDR1 LGHNA, CDR2 YSLEER. Deletions cut 1 base from V and 1 base from J, with 14 bases between. CDR3: CASSQVPLAGSYEQYF. The CDR3 DNA reads TGCGCCAGCAGCCAAGTGCCCTTGGCGGGTTCCTACGAGCAGTACTTC.

The rearrangement uses TRBV13 and TRBJ2-5; TRBD2 agrees at 10 bases. J lost 4 bases, V lost 6 bases, and 5 bases had no gene match. The germline V gene has CDR1 PRHDT and CDR2 FYEKMQ (reference sequence). This CDR3 has 14 residues. The CDR3 sequence is CASSQRGGLETQYF. The DNA of the CDR3 is TGTGCCAGCAGTCAGCGGGGGGGCTTAGAGACCCAGTACTTC.

The chain employs TRBV27 and TRBJ1-5, with a tentative D call TRBD1 (5 bases). Germline V gives CDR1 MNHEY, CDR2 SMNVEV (reference sequence). This CDR3 has 14 residues. V was trimmed by 10 bases and J by 6 bases, leaving 19 bases between them. The CDR3 loop is CATTYQGHGQPQHF. The CDR3 DNA is TGTGCCACCACTTACCAGGGTCATGGTCAGCCCCAGCATTTT.

V and J are TRBV10-1 and TRBJ2-3; D unclear. V was shortened by 3 bases and J by 1 base, with 11 bases between the two germline ends. The CDR3 totals 15 residues. Germline V lookup: CDR1 WNHNN, CDR2 SYGVQD (reference sequence). CDR3 coding DNA: TGCGCCAGCAGTGACCAGGTTATAGGCACAGATACGCAGTATTTT. Translation: CASSDQVIGTDTQYF.

J is TRBJ1-5 and V is TRBV28; D might be TRBD1 (6 bases). V dropped 2 bases and J dropped 5 bases, with 13 bases sitting between them. Germline assignment: CDR1 MDHEN and CDR2 SYDVKM. This CDR3 has 15 amino acids. The CDR3 loop is CASSLTGTRDQPQHF. CDR3 in DNA: TGTGCCAGCAGTTTAACAGGGACGAGGGATCAGCCCCAGCATTTT.

This rearrangement joins TRBV2 to TRBJ2-1, with 7 bases aligning to TRBD2. The CDR3 is 13 residues long. The germline V gene has CDR1 SNHLY and CDR2 FYNNEI. V was clipped by 4 bases and J by 5 bases; unmatched bases: 2. This CDR3 reads CASSAGLNNEQFF. CDR3 nucleotide sequence: TGTGCCAGCAGTGCGGGACTAAACAATGAGCAGTTCTTC.